The present T cell receptor beta chain was sequenced within a study of cytomegalovirus exposure and HLA in healthy donors. As for the study in general: The same platform was used for the roughly 130 validation repertoires and the 500 to 700 first-cohort repertoires, a later analysis reported. Findings and limits, study-wide: Per published reports, the classifier diagnosed cytomegalovirus status with high specificity and sensitivity. The study recorded more than 150 TCR beta chains that were cytomegalovirus-associated.

In the case of this clone: The antigen is not known.

Trimming removed 5 bases from V and 8 bases from J, with 12 bases in between. This CDR3 spans 12 amino acids. From germline, CDR1 is SGHAT and CDR2 FQNNGV. Profiled with immunoSEQ multiplex PCR; TCRdb holds only in-frame clones, not every one. The table shows 150,000 to 180,000 clones, with about 88% occurring only once. The genes are TRBV11-2 and TRBJ1-1; D is unresolved. The source material was PBMCs. This clonotype was obtained from a man aged 18 to 29 in good health and CMV-seropositive. CDR3 amino acids: CASSLSVVEAFF. CDR3 nucleotides: TGTGCCAGCAGCCTCTCGGTGGTCGAAGCTTTCTTT.